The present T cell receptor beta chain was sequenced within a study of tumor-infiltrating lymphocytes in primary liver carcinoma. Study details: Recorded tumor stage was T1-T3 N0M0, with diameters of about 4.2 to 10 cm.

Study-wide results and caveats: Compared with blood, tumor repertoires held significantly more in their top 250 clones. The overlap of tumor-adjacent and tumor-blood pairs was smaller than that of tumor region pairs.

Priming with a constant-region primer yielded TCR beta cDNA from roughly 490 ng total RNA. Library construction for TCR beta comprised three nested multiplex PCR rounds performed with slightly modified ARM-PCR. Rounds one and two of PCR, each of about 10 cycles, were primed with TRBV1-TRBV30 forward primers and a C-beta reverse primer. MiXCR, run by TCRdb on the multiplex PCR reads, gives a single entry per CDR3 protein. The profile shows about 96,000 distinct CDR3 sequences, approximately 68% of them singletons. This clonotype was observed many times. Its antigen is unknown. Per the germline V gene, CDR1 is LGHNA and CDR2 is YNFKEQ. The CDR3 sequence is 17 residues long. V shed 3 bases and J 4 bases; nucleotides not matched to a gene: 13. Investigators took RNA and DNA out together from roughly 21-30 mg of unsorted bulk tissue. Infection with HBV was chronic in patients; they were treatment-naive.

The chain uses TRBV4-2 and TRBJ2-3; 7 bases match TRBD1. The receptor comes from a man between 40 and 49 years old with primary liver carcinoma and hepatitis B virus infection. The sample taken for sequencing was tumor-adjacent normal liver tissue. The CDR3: CASSQVDRPASSDTQYF. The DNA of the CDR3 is TGTGCCAGCAGCCAGGTGGACAGGCCTGCAAGTTCAGATACGCAGTATTTT.